Listed here are 27 T cell receptor beta chains from one sample, sequenced in a study of blood T cell repertoires in COVID-19. Sequencing used immunoSEQ multiplex PCR; TCRdb keeps in-frame clones, though not all of them. The data show about 210,000 clones, approximately 82% seen once. Sequencing was done on a sample of peripheral blood. These receptors originate from a woman between 40 and 50 years old with acute or convalescent COVID-19.

The chain employs TRBV6-2 or TRBV6-3 and TRBJ1-2; D is unclear. Trimming left V 3 bases short and J 0 bases short, with 20 bases between. CDR1 MNHEY and CDR2 SVGEGT come from the germline V gene. The length of the CDR3 is 18 residues. The CDR3 DNA is TGTGCCAGCAGTTATTACCTCGGGGATGGCCCTACTAACTATGGCTACACCTTC. Protein product: CASSYYLGDGPTNYGYTF.

This sequence joins TRBV25-1 and TRBJ2-2; a possible D gene is TRBD1 (6 bases). V lost 9 bases, J lost 5 bases, and 16 bases lay in between. This CDR3 region has 14 residues. The germline V gene encodes CDR1 MGHDK and CDR2 SYGVNS. CDR3 sequence: CASTLGAPTGELFF. In nucleotides, the CDR3 is TGTGCCAGTACGTTGGGGGCGCCGACCGGGGAGCTGTTTTTT.

The chain is built from TRBV30 and TRBJ1-2, with a possible D match to TRBD1 (5 bases). Trimming took off 0 bases at V and 1 base at J, with 9 bases between the two ends. CDR1 and CDR2 (germline): GTSNPN, SVGIG (reference sequence). The CDR3 spans 14 residues. The CDR3 nucleotides read TGTGCCTGGAGTGTACAGGCCAATAACTATGGCTACACCTTC. Translating gives CAWSVQANNYGYTF.

The DNA for the CDR3 is TGCGCCAGCAGCCTCTTTTCTCGTGGCCCGAACACTGAAGCTTTCTTT. Amino acids: CASSLFSRGPNTEAFF. The V gene is TRBV5-1, the J gene TRBJ1-1; D remains ambiguous. The CDR3 has 16 residues. Between the trimmed V and J ends, which lost 4 bases and 1 base, there was a span of 17 bases. Germline V gene lookup returns CDR1 SGHRS and CDR2 YFSETQ.

The chain carries TRBV24-1 and TRBJ2-3; TRBD2 agrees at 14 bases. The germline CDR1 and CDR2 sequences are KGHDR and SFDVKD. V dropped 5 bases and J dropped 11; count of bases not matched to a gene: 8. This CDR3 region has 15 residues. In DNA form, the CDR3 reads TGTGCCACCAGTGTAAGGGGACTAGCGGGAGAGGGGCAGTATTTT. Residues: CATSVRGLAGEGQYF.

The chain combines TRBV7-2 with TRBJ2-7, with a possible D match to TRBD2 (5 bases). Germline V CDR1 and CDR2: SGHTA, FQGNSA. V was shortened by 5 bases and J by 2 bases, with 13 bases between the two germline ends. The length of the CDR3 is 14 residues. CDR3 coding DNA: TGTGCCAGCAGCCCTCCCCGGGGAACCTACGAGCAGTACTTC. Protein: CASSPPRGTYEQYF. Using reference TRBV7-2 and TRBJ2-7 for the parts outside the CDR3, the full variable domain is GAGVSQSPSNKVTEKGKDVELRCDPISGHTALYWYRQSLGQGLEFLIYFQGNSAPDKSGLPSDRFSAERTGGSVSTLTIQRTQQEDSAVYLCASSPPRGTYEQYFGPGTRLTVT.

The chain couples TRBV5-6 to TRBJ2-7; 9 positions match TRBD1. The CDR3 runs 16 residues. The J segment lost 6 bases and the V segment lost 7 bases, leaving 17 bases of the junction unmatched. Germline V gives CDR1 SGHDT, CDR2 YYEEEE. CDR3 amino acids: CASGRLSGTGWSEQYF. CDR3 bases: TGTGCCAGCGGCCGACTCTCCGGGACAGGGTGGTCCGAGCAGTACTTC. Together with reference TRBV5-6 and TRBJ2-7, the CDR3 gives the full variable domain: DAGVTQSPTHLIKTRGQQVTLRCSPKSGHDTVSWYQQALGQGPQFIFQYYEEEERQRGNFPDRFSGHQFPNYSSELNVNALLLGDSALYLCASGRLSGTGWSEQYFGPGTRLTVT.

The CDR3 DNA reads TGCAGCGCCAACAGGGGGCTGGGGGAGACCCAGTACTTC. As protein: CSANRGLGETQYF. The gene calls are TRBV29-1 and TRBJ2-5; TRBD1 matches at 9 bases. V dropped 7 bases and J dropped 5; count of bases not matched to a gene: 8. This CDR3 comprises 13 residues. Germline V lookup: CDR1 SQVTM, CDR2 ANQGSEA. Full variable domain (remainder filled in from reference TRBV29-1 and TRBJ2-5): SAVISQKPSRDICQRGTSLTIQCQVDSQVTMMFWYRQQPGQSLTLIATANQGSEATYESGFVIDKFPISRPNLTFSTLTVSNMSPEDSSIYLCSANRGLGETQYFGPGTRLLVL.

The rearrangement joins TRBV5-1 to TRBJ2-3, with 7 bases matching TRBD2. The CDR3 runs to 15 residues. Germline assignment: CDR1 SGHRS and CDR2 YFSETQ. Trimming cost V 2 bases and J 4 bases; bases outside gene matches: 7. The CDR3: CASSFTGGSADTQYF. Written as DNA, the CDR3 is TGCGCCAGCAGCTTTACGGGGGGATCGGCAGATACGCAGTATTTT.

The V and J genes are TRBV5-1 and TRBJ1-1; 7 positions agree with TRBD1. Germline-derived CDR1 and CDR2 are SGHRS and YFSETQ. With V trimmed by 4 bases and J by 6 bases, 12 bases remained unmatched. The CDR3 runs to 15 residues. The CDR3 reads CASSPAYDRVAEAFF. DNA of the CDR3: TGCGCCAGCAGCCCGGCCTATGACAGGGTCGCTGAAGCTTTCTTT.

The chain couples TRBV5-1 to TRBJ2-7, with TRBD2 identical over 7 bases. CDR1 is SGHRS, CDR2 YFSETQ, per germline. The CDR3 contains 13 residues. Trimming cost V 0 bases and J 9 bases; bases outside gene matches: 6. The CDR3 here is CASSLAGGIGQYF. CDR3 DNA sequence: TGCGCCAGCAGCTTGGCCGGGGGGATAGGGCAGTACTTC.

The V and J genes are TRBV10-2 and TRBJ2-3; 10 bases align to TRBD1. This CDR3 comprises 18 residues. In germline, CDR1 is WSHSY, CDR2 SAAADI. V shed 2 bases, J shed 2 bases, and the junction held 10 bases outside the gene matches. The CDR3 coding sequence is TGCGCCAGCAGTGAGAGGACAGGGGGGTTCAGGGTCACAGATACGCAGTATTTT. Translating it yields CASSERTGGFRVTDTQYF.

The chain recombines TRBV2 with TRBJ2-7; 7 bases fit TRBD1. J lost 1 base, V lost 6 bases, and 9 bases had no gene match. CDR1 is SNHLY, CDR2 FYNNEI, per germline. This CDR3 has 15 residues. This CDR3 reads CASRETGVKSYEQYF. CDR3 DNA: TGTGCCAGCAGGGAAACAGGGGTCAAATCCTACGAGCAGTACTTC.

This clone was observed once. The chain has TRBV24-1 and TRBJ2-3; 14 bases fit TRBD2. The trim removed 3 bases at V and 5 bases at J, leaving 3 bases unmatched. The CDR3 totals 16 residues. Germline values: CDR1 KGHDR, CDR2 SFDVKD. DNA for the CDR3: TGTGCCACCAGTGATCCCGGGACTAGCGGGAGAGATACGCAGTATTTT. Its translation: CATSDPGTSGRDTQYF.

This clone appeared once. The genes are TRBV19 and TRBJ1-1, with D possibly matching TRBD1 (6 bases). V gave up 5 bases and J gave up 2 bases, with 15 bases separating them. This CDR3 comprises 15 residues. CDR1 is LNHDA, CDR2 SQIVND, per germline (reference sequence). The CDR3 DNA sequence: TGTGCCAGTAGTCCACGGACAGTTTCCAACACTGAAGCTTTCTTT. This translates into CASSPRTVSNTEAFF.

As for this clone: One junction end does not reproduce the germline sequence, and a read error may be involved. This sequence joins TRBV12-3 or TRBV12-4 and TRBJ1-6, with TRBD1 matching 10 bases. This CDR3 has 13 amino acids. The CDR3 sequence is CAGSRDRGTPLHF. The CDR3 DNA follows: TGTGCCGGCAGTCGGGACAGGGGTACACCCCTCCACTTT.

J is TRBJ2-6 and V is TRBV24-1; D perhaps matches TRBD2 (5 bases). CDR1 and CDR2 (germline): KGHDR, SFDVKD. This CDR3 is built from 16 residues. Trimming removed 3 bases at V and 3 bases at J, with 11 bases between. CDR3 amino acids: CATSDPRSGGANVLTF. CDR3 bases: TGTGCCACCAGTGATCCGAGGAGCGGTGGGGCCAACGTCCTGACTTTC.

The chain links TRBV6-2 or TRBV6-3 to TRBJ1-5, with a possible D match to TRBD1 (5 bases). This CDR3 is 16 amino acids long. The germline V gene encodes CDR1 MNHEY and CDR2 SVGEGT. V lost 0 bases and J 6 bases, leaving 15 bases between the germline ends. DNA for the CDR3: TGTGCCAGCAGTTACTCAGGACACCCCGTCAGTCAGCCCCAGCATTTT. Residues: CASSYSGHPVSQPQHF.

This chain joins TRBV7-2 and TRBJ2-3; 7 nucleotides agree with TRBD2. CDR3 length equals 14 residues. Per germline, CDR1 SGHTA and CDR2 FQGNSA. Unmatched junction bases numbered 7, after V lost 6 bases and J lost 4 bases. CDR3 sequence: CASRAGSWSDTQYF. CDR3 sequence (DNA): TGTGCCAGCAGAGCGGGAAGTTGGTCAGATACGCAGTATTTT.

The chain links TRBV6-6 to TRBJ2-5; 8 nucleotides match TRBD1. Germline V CDR1 and CDR2: MNHNY, SVGAGI (reference sequence). This CDR3 has 13 residues. V dropped 2 bases and J dropped 5; count of bases not matched to a gene: 1. The CDR3 nucleotides read TGTGCCAGCAGTTACAACAGGGGGGAGACCCAGTACTTC. Protein sequence: CASSYNRGETQYF.

J is TRBJ2-1 and V is TRBV5-1, with a weak D call TRBD1 (5 bases). Germline values: CDR1 SGHRS, CDR2 YFSETQ. CDR3 size: 13 residues. V was pared by 7 bases and J by 0 bases, with 8 bases between. In nucleotides, the CDR3 is TGCGCCAGCCAAGACAGCTCCTACAATGAGCAGTTCTTC. Its protein product is CASQDSSYNEQFF.

The rearrangement uses TRBV5-1 and TRBJ1-2; TRBD1 matches 9 bases. V shed 1 base, J shed 3 bases, and the junction held 7 bases outside the gene matches. The germline gives CDR1 SGHRS, CDR2 YFSETQ. This CDR3 region has 16 residues. DNA for the CDR3: TGCGCCAGCAGCTTGCGTCGACAGGGGGAGGACTATGGCTACACCTTC. Its translation is CASSLRRQGEDYGYTF.

About this clone itself: Other DNA sequences in the same sample also yield this CDR3. The rearrangement uses TRBV6-5 and TRBJ1-5; 9 positions match TRBD1. Germline loops: CDR1 MNHEY, CDR2 SVGAGI. Trimming at V came to 6 bases and at J to 7 bases, leaving 7 bases not matched to a gene. The CDR3 covers 14 residues. CDR3 residues: CASSPGTGNQPQHF. The CDR3 bases are TGTGCCAGCAGCCCCGGGACAGGGAACCAGCCCCAGCATTTT.

V is TRBV5-6 and J is TRBJ2-2, with 7 bases matching TRBD1. The CDR3 runs 16 residues. The J segment lost 6 bases and the V segment lost 5 bases, leaving 13 bases of the junction unmatched. CDR1 and CDR2 from the germline V gene are SGHDT and YYEEEE. The DNA of the CDR3 is TGTGCCAGCAGTCCAAGACAGGGAATATCTGCCGGGGAGCTGTTTTTT. As protein: CASSPRQGISAGELFF.

The chain links TRBV20-1 to TRBJ2-3; no firm D call. V was pared by 1 base and J by 6 bases, with 5 bases between. CDR1 DFQATT and CDR2 SNEGSKA come from the germline V gene (reference sequence). The CDR3 totals 11 residues. CDR3 DNA: TGCAGTGCTAGAGTCATGGATACGCAGTATTTT. Amino acids: CSARVMDTQYF.

This clone was observed a few times. This chain connects TRBV5-1 to TRBJ2-7, with D perhaps matching TRBD2 (6 bases). Deletions cut 3 bases from V and 0 bases from J, with 16 bases between. This CDR3 spans 16 amino acids. The germline CDR1 and CDR2 sequences are SGHRS and YFSETQ. The CDR3 bases are TGCGCCAGCAGCTCGCCAACGGGGGTGAGCTCCTACGAGCAGTACTTC. It specifies CASSSPTGVSSYEQYF.

The chain employs TRBV6-5 and TRBJ2-7, with unresolved D. The germline V gene has CDR1 MNHEY and CDR2 SVGAGI. The V end was cut by 1 base, the J end by 6 bases, with 10 bases between. The CDR3 runs to 13 residues. DNA for the CDR3: TGTGCCAGCAGTTACTATAAGTCGGGCGAGCAGTACTTC. Translated, it gives CASSYYKSGEQYF.